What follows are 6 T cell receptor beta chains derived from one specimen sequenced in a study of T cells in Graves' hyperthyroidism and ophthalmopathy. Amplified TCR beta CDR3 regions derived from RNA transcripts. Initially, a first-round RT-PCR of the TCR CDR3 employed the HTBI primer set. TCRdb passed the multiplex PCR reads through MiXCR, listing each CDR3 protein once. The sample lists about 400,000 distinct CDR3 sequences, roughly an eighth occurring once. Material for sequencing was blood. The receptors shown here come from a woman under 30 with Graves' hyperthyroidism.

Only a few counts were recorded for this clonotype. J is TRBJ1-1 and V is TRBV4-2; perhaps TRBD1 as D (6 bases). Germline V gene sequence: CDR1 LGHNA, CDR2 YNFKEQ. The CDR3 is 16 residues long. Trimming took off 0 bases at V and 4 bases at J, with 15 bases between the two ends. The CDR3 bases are TGTGCCAGCAGCCAAGACCCACAGGGTAGTGGCACTGAAGCTTTCTTT. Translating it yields CASSQDPQGSGTEAFF.

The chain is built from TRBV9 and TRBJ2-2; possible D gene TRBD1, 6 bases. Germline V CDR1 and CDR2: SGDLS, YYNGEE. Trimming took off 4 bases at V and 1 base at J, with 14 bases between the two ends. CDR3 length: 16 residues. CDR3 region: CASSQGLLLNTGELFF. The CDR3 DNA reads TGTGCCAGCAGCCAGGGGCTCCTTCTGAACACCGGGGAGCTGTTTTTT.

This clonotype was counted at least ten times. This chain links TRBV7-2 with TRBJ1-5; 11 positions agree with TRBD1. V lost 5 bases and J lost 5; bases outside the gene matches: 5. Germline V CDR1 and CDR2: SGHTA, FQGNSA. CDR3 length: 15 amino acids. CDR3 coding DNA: TGTGCCAGCAGCCTAAGGACAGGGGGCGATCAGCCCCAGCATTTT. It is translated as CASSLRTGGDQPQHF.

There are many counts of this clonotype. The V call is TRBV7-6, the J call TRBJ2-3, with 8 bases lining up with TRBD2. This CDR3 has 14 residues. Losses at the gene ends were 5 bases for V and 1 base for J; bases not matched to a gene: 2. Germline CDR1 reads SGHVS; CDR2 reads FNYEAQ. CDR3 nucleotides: TGTGCCAGCAGCCAGACTAGCGGCACAGATACGCAGTATTTT. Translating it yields CASSQTSGTDTQYF.

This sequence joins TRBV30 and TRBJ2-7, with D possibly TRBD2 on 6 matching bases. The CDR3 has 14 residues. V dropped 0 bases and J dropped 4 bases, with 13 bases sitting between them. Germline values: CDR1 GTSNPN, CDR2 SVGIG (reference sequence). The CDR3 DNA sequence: TGTGCCTGGAGTGTAGGCGGGATGGTATACGAGCAGTACTTC. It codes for CAWSVGGMVYEQYF.

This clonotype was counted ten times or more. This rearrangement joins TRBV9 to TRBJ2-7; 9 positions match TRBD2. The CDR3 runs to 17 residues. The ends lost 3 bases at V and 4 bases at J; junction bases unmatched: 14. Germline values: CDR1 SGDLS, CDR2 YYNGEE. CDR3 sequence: CASSADFSAGGRYEQYF. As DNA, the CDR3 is TGTGCCAGCAGCGCCGACTTTTCTGCGGGAGGGCGGTACGAGCAGTACTTC.